These T cell receptor beta chains were read from a single sample in a study of STAT5B mutations in CD4+ large granular lymphocyte leukemia. Measured with immunoSEQ multiplex PCR; TCRdb has only the in-frame clones, and not every one. This sample yields 45,000 to 55,000 clones, of which roughly two thirds are seen a single time; 1.5% to 1.9% belongs to the top ten. The sequenced material came from CD4+ T cells from blood buffy coats. The receptors come from a human donor in good health. Each CDR3 is given with its conserved first and last residue. A D gene is named only where the DNA matches it firmly. Rows give clone size only sometimes, using once, few, many, or a class for an expanded clone.

>-|TRBV6-5|TRBJ2-7|-
TGTGCCACTCGGGGCCAGGGAGAGTACGAGCAGTACTTC
CATRGQGEYEQYF
>-|TRBV11-2|TRBJ1-1|-
TGTGCCAGCAGTTTCAACCGGGACCAAGCTTTCTTT
CASSFNRDQAFF
>-|TRBV11-2|TRBJ1-2|TRBD1
TGTGCCAGCAGCAAAGGACAGGGCGGCTATGGCTACACCTTC
CASSKGQGGYGYTF
>-|TRBV18|TRBJ1-6|-
TGTGCCAGCTCAGCAAACAGGGATTCACCCCTCCACTTT
CASSANRDSPLHF
>-|TRBV5-1|TRBJ1-1|TRBD1
TGCGCCAGCAGCTTGGGACAGGGGGGACGCGGAGGCACTGAAGCTTTCTTT
CASSLGQGGRGGTEAFF
>-|TRBV7-9|TRBJ2-6|-
TGTGCCAGCAGCTCAGGGGTACCCGCACCTGGGGCCAACGTCCTGACTTTC
CASSSGVPAPGANVLTF
>-|TRBV30|TRBJ1-2|-
TGTGCCTGGAGTGGGGGAGACTATGGCTACACCTTC
CAWSGGDYGYTF
>-|TRBV20-1|TRBJ2-7|-
TGCAGTGTAGACAGCTCCTACGAGCAGTACTTC
CSVDSSYEQYF
>-|TRBV7-3|TRBJ2-2|-
TGTGCCAGCAGCTCCCGGGGCAGGGCAAGTTCCGGGGAGCTGTTTTTT
CASSSRGRASSGELFF
>few|TRBV4-1|TRBJ2-2|TRBD2
TGCGCCAGCAGCCAAGGGGGGACTAGCGGACCGAACACCGGGGAGCTGTTTTTT
CASSQGGTSGPNTGELFF
>few|TRBV18|TRBJ1-2|-
TGTGCCAGCTCACCTCTCCTCGCGGACAGTTCAAGCTATGGCTACACCTTC
CASSPLLADSSSYGYTF
>-|TRBV21-1|TRBJ2-6|-
TGTGCCAGCAGCGTCCGGGACAGGAGATTTTTTGGAGGGGCCAACGTCCTGACTTTC
CASSVRDRRFFGGANVLTF
>-|TRBV5-4|TRBJ1-1|-
TGTGCCAGCAGCTTAGGAGCGGCGAACACTGAAGCTTTCTTT
CASSLGAANTEAFF
>-|TRBV7-9|TRBJ1-4|-
TGTGCCAGCAGCTTAGGCGAGGGGGAAAAACTGTTTTTT
CASSLGEGEKLFF
>-|TRBV7-7|TRBJ1-5|-
TGTGCTAGCAGCTTTAGAGCAGGGTTGGTTTTTAGCAATCAGCCCCAGCATTTT
CASSFRAGLVFSNQPQHF
>-|TRBV6-1|TRBJ1-4|TRBD1
TGTGCCAGCAGTGAAAGGATGGACAGGGTCGACGAAAAACTGTTTTTT
CASSERMDRVDEKLFF
>-|TRBV28|TRBJ2-2|TRBD1
TGTGCCAGCAGTCTTTGGGGGACAGGGAGGACCGGGGAGCTGTTTTTT
CASSLWGTGRTGELFF
>-|TRBV5-8|TRBJ2-5|-
TGTGCCAGCAGCTTGTGGGTCTTATCCGGGGGCCAAGAGACCCAGTACTTC
CASSLWVLSGGQETQYF
>-|TRBV5-1|TRBJ2-3|TRBD1
TGCGCCAGCAGCTCCGGGACAGGGAGCACAGATACGCAGTATTTT
CASSSGTGSTDTQYF
>-|TRBV6-5|TRBJ1-2|-
TGTGCCAGCAGTTACCCACAGGGAAATGGCTACACCTTC
CASSYPQGNGYTF
>-|TRBV7-8|TRBJ1-2|-
TGTGCCAGCAGCTCCGTTACGGGAGGGCCGCAAGCCAGGGGCTACACCTTC
CASSSVTGGPQARGYTF
>-|TRBV6-6|TRBJ1-5|-
TGTGCCAGCGCGGCCGGACTCAGTAATCAGCCCCAGCATTTT
CASAAGLSNQPQHF
>few|TRBV9|TRBJ2-5|TRBD2
TGTGCCAGCAGCGCCACTGCGGGGGAAGGGACCCAGTACTTC
CASSATAGEGTQYF
>-|TRBV5-1|TRBJ2-2|-
TGCGCCAGCAGCTGGATTGAAAGCGGGGAGCTGTTTTTT
CASSWIESGELFF
>-|TRBV28|TRBJ1-2|-
TGTGCCAGCAGGACCAACCCCCGTGGCTACACCTTC
CASRTNPRGYTF
>-|TRBV5-6|TRBJ1-4|-
TGTGCCAGCAGCTACTACAGGATGCTTGATGAAAAACTGTTTTTT
CASSYYRMLDEKLFF